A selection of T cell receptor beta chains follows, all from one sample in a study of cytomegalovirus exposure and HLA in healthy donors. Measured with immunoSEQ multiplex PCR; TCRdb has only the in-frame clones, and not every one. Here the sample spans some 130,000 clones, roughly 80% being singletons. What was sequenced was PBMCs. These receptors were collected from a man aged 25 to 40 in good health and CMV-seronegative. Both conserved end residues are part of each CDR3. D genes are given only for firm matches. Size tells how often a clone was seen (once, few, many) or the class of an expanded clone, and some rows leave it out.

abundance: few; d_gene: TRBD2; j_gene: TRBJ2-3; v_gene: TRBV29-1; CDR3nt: TGCAGCGCGGGGGACTATCAGGTTGGGGATACGCAGTATTTT; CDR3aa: CSAGDYQVGDTQYF
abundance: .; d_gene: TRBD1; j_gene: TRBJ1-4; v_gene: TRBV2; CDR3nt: TGTGCCAGCAGTCCGGACAGGGGGCGTGAAAAACTGTTTTTT; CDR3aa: CASSPDRGREKLFF
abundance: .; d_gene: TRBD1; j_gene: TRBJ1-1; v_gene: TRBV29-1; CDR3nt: TGCAGCGTTTTCCAACAGGGGGCTGAAGCTTTCTTT; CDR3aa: CSVFQQGAEAFF
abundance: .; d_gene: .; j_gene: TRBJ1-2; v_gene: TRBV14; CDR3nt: TGTGCCAGCAGCCAAGGGACAGTTGGATATGGCTACACCTTC; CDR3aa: CASSQGTVGYGYTF
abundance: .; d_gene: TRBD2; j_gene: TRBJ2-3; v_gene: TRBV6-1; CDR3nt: TGTGCCGGACGAGTGGGAGGGAGCACAGATACGCAGTATTTT; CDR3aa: CAGRVGGSTDTQYF
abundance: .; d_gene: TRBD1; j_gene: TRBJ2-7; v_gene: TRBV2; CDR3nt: TGTGCCAGCAGTGAAGTGGACAGGGCAAACGAGCAGTACTTC; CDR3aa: CASSEVDRANEQYF
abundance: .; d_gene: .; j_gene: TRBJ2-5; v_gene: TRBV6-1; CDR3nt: TGTGCCAGCAGTGAAGGGCCCTCCCCGTGGGAGACCCAGTACTTC; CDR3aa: CASSEGPSPWETQYF
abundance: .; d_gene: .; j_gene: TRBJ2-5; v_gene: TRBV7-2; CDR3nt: TGTGCCAGCAGCTTAGTCTGGGCAGGAGAGACCCAGTACTTC; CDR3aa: CASSLVWAGETQYF
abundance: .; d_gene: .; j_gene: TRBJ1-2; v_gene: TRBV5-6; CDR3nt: TGTGCCAGCAGCTTTTCAGGGGATGGCTACACCTTC; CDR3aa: CASSFSGDGYTF
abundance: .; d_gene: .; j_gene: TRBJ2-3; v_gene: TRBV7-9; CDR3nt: TGTGCCAGCAGACCTCCGGTAAGGGAGTCGACAGATACGCAGTATTTT; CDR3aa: CASRPPVRESTDTQYF
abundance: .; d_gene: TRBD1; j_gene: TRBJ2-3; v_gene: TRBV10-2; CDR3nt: TGCGCCAGTCGACCTTACAGGGGGCAGGGGGGCACAGATACGCAGTATTTT; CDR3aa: CASRPYRGQGGTDTQYF
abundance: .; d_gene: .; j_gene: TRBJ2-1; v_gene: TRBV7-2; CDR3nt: TGTGCCAGCAGCATCGACAGTGATGAGCAGTTCTTC; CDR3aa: CASSIDSDEQFF
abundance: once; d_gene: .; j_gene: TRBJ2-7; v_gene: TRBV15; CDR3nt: TGTGCCACCAGCAGAGGAACAGAGTACGAGCAGTACTTC; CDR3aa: CATSRGTEYEQYF
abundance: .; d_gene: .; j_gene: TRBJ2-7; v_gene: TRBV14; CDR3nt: TGTGCCAGCAGCCCACTCGTCAACTACGAGCAGTACTTC; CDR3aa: CASSPLVNYEQYF
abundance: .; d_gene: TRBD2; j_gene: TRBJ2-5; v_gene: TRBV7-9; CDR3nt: TGTGCCAGCAGCTTCCCGTGGGCGGGAGGTGGCCAAGAGACCCAGTACTTC; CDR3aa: CASSFPWAGGGQETQYF
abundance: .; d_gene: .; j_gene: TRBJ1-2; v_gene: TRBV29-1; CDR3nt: TGCAGCGTCGAACAGGGCTCGCGTGGCTACCCCTTC; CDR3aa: CSVEQGSRGYPF
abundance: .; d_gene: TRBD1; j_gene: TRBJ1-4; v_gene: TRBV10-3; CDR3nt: TGTGCCATCAGTGAGTTGGCAGGGGGTAGTGAAAAACTGTTTTTT; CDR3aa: CAISELAGGSEKLFF
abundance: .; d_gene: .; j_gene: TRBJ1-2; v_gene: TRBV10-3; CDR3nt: TGTGCCATCAGTGAGTTGGCAGGGGATGGCTATGGCTACACCTTC; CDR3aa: CAISELAGDGYGYTF
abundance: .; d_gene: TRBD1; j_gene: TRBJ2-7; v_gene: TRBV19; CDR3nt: TGTGCCAGTAGGGGGACAGGGACCTACGAGCAGTACTTC; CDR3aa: CASRGTGTYEQYF
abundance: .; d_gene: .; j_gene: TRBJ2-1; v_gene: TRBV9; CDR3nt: TGTGCCAGCAGCGAGAACAACAATGAGCAGTTCTTC; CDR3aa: CASSENNNEQFF
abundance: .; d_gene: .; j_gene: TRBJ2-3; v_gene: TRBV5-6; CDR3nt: TGTGCCAGCAGCTTGGCCGGCGGGATCCGCACAGATACGCAGTATTTT; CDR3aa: CASSLAGGIRTDTQYF
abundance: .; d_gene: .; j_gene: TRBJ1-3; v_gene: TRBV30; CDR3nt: TGTGCCTGGAGTGTATCTTCCTCTGGAAACACCATATATTTT; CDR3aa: CAWSVSSSGNTIYF
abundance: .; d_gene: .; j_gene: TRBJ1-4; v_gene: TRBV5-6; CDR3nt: TGTGCCAGCAGGCTCATGGGGCCTGGTGAAAAACTGTTTTTT; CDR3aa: CASRLMGPGEKLFF
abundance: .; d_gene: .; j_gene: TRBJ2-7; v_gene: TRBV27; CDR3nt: TGTGCCAGCAGTCCCTCACTTATGTACGAGCAGTACTTC; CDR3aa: CASSPSLMYEQYF
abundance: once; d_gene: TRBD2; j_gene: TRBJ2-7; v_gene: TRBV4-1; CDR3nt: TGCGCCAGCAGCCAAGCTACTCTTGGAGCTAGCGGAAAGTCCGCGGAGCAGTACTTC; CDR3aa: CASSQATLGASGKSAEQYF
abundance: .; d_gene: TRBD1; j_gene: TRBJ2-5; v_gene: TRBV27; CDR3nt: TGTGCCAGCAGTACACGGGGACAGTTAACTCCAGAGACCCAGTACTTC; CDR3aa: CASSTRGQLTPETQYF